A single sample is the source of the 11 T cell receptor beta chains below, sequenced in a study of blood T cell repertoires in COVID-19 (TCRdb year 2020). The library was built by means of the immunoSEQ multiplex PCR assay. TCRdb provides this immuneACCESS table in a form limited to in-frame rearrangements. Some clones are lacking; in checked studies, under half of them reflect an unresolved V gene, and why the rest are absent is not known. Present in this sample are 200,000 to 250,000 clones, approximately 86% of which were seen just once. The leading ten clones occupy 3% to 3.5% of the sample. The source material was peripheral blood. The receptors were gathered from a man aged 55 to 70 with acute or convalescent COVID-19.

The J gene is TRBJ1-4, the V gene TRBV27; tentatively, D is TRBD1 (6 bases). Germline CDR1 reads MNHEY; CDR2 reads SMNVEV (reference sequence). The V end was cut by 5 bases, the J end by 1 base, with 11 bases between. The length of the CDR3 is 15 residues. CDR3 region: CASSPLGGTNEKLFF. CDR3 in DNA: TGTGCCAGCAGTCCCCTAGGGGGAACTAATGAAAAACTGTTTTTT.

The rearrangement links TRBV5-8 to TRBJ1-2; the match to TRBD1 covers 8 bases. The CDR3 has 18 residues. Trimming took 4 bases from V and 4 from J; bases not matched to a gene: 18. Germline lookup yields CDR1 SGHTS and CDR2 YDEGEE. The CDR3, as DNA: TGTGCCAGCAGCCCGTTTCCTCCCTTTGGACAGGGCGGCTATGGCTACACCTTC. It specifies CASSPFPPFGQGGYGYTF.

This chain links TRBV28 with TRBJ1-2; TRBD1 is a possible D gene (6 bases). The CDR3 runs 16 residues. Germline V gives CDR1 MDHEN, CDR2 SYDVKM. V shed 3 bases and J shed 4 bases, with 18 bases lying between them. Here the CDR3 DNA reads TGTGCCAGCAGTTTCGTCGCCCAGGGGTATCGCTATGGCTACACCTTC. Translation gives CASSFVAQGYRYGYTF.

The V and J genes are TRBV4-3 and TRBJ1-6; D unclear. The germline V and J ends were trimmed by 1 base and 8 bases, with 15 bases remaining between them. Germline V gene sequence: CDR1 LGHNA, CDR2 YSLEER. The length of the CDR3 is 16 residues. The CDR3 DNA is TGCGCCAGCAGCCAAGCAACGGGTGAGGGTTATTCACCCCTCCACTTT. Its translation: CASSQATGEGYSPLHF.

This clone has only one observation. V is TRBV7-8 and J is TRBJ2-4; the match to TRBD2 covers 12 bases. V was pared by 1 base and J by 8 bases, with 6 bases of the junction left unmatched. The CDR3 extends over 16 amino acids. Germline loops: CDR1 SGHVS, CDR2 FQNEAQ. CDR3 sequence reads: CASSLDPSGGAYIQYF. CDR3 bases: TGTGCCAGCAGCTTAGACCCTAGCGGGGGGGCATACATTCAGTACTTC.

This clone was counted only a few times. The rearrangement uses TRBV28 and TRBJ1-5, with 9 bases fitting TRBD1. With 5 bases clipped from V and 4 bases from J, the junction kept 12 bases outside the gene matches. Germline loops: CDR1 MDHEN, CDR2 SYDVKM. This CDR3 is built from 17 residues. Here the CDR3 DNA reads TGTGCCAGCAGTCTCACCGGGACAGGGAGGACGAATCAGCCCCAGCATTTT. This translates into CASSLTGTGRTNQPQHF. The entire variable domain, with the rest obtained from reference TRBV28 and TRBJ1-5, is as follows: DVKVTQSSRYLVKRTGEKVFLECVQDMDHENMFWYRQDPGLGLRLIYFSYDVKMKEKGDIPEGYSVSREKKERFSLILESASTNQTSMYLCASSLTGTGRTNQPQHFGDGTRLSIL.

The chain joins TRBV2 to TRBJ1-3, with D possibly TRBD1 on 5 matching bases. Germline CDR1 and CDR2: SNHLY and FYNNEI. The CDR3 is 17 residues long. V lost 2 bases, J lost 3 bases, and 17 bases lay in between. CDR3 nucleotide sequence: TGTGCCAGCAGTGAAACGTGGCGACAGAGACTTGGAAACACCATATATTTT. As protein: CASSETWRQRLGNTIYF.

The chain is built from TRBV5-1 and TRBJ2-5, with 9 bases identical to TRBD1. The CDR3 covers 16 residues. Trimming at V came to 3 bases and at J to 4 bases, leaving 10 bases not matched to a gene. Germline V lookup: CDR1 SGHRS, CDR2 YFSETQ. Here the CDR3 reads CASSSRDRDFRETQYF. For the CDR3, the DNA is TGCGCCAGCAGCTCCCGGGACAGGGATTTTCGAGAGACCCAGTACTTC.

This clone was counted at least ten times. The chain links TRBV4-1 to TRBJ2-7, with D perhaps matching TRBD2 (5 bases). The CDR3 is 14 residues long. The V gene's germline CDR1 is MGHRA and CDR2 YSYEKL. V gave up 0 bases and J gave up 4 bases, with 10 bases separating them. Written as DNA, the CDR3 is TGCGCCAGCAGCCAAGATATCTGGAGGTACGAGCAGTACTTC. It translates to CASSQDIWRYEQYF.

The V and J genes are TRBV20-1 and TRBJ2-2, with D tentatively TRBD1 (5 bases). V was cut by 5 bases and J by 6 bases, with 7 bases left in between. Per germline, CDR1 DFQATT and CDR2 SNEGSKA (reference sequence). This CDR3 is 11 amino acids long. CDR3 protein: CSAVGAGELFF. DNA for the CDR3: TGCAGTGCTGTAGGGGCCGGGGAGCTGTTTTTT.

The chain uses TRBV4-1 and TRBJ2-3; TRBD2 matches at 14 bases. The CDR3 is 17 amino acids. The ends lost 0 bases at V and 5 bases at J; junction bases unmatched: 4. Germline assignment: CDR1 MGHRA and CDR2 YSYEKL. The CDR3 DNA follows: TGCGCCAGCAGCCAAGATCGGGGGACTAGCGGGAGAGATACGCAGTATTTT. This translates into CASSQDRGTSGRDTQYF.